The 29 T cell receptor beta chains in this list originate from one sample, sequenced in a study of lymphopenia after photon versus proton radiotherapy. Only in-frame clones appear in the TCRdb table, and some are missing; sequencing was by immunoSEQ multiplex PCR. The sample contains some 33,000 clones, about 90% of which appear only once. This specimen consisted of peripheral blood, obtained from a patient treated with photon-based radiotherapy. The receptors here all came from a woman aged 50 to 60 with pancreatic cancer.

For the CDR3, the DNA is TGTGCCAGCAGTGAACCTCATACACCGGGACAGGGTTCTTACGAGCAGTACTTC. This translates into CASSEPHTPGQGSYEQYF. The chain couples TRBV25-1 to TRBJ2-7; 9 positions match TRBD1. The CDR3 consists of 18 residues. Germline V CDR1 and CDR2: MGHDK, SYGVNS. V dropped 2 bases and J dropped 4; count of bases not matched to a gene: 15.

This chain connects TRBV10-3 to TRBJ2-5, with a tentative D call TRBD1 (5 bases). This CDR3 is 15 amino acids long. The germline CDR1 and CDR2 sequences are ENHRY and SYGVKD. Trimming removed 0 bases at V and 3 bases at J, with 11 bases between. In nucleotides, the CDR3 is TGTGCCATCAGTGAGTCGAATACGGACAAAGAGACCCAGTACTTC. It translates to CAISESNTDKETQYF.

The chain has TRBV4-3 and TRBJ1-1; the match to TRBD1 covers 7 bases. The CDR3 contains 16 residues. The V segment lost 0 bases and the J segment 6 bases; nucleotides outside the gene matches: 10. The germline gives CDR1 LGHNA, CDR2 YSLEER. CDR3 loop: CASSQDTRGKAAEAFF. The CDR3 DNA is TGCGCCAGCAGCCAAGATACCAGGGGGAAGGCAGCTGAAGCTTTCTTT.

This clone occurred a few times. The CDR3 sequence: CASSPRTTGYEQYF. The CDR3 DNA is TGTGCCAGCAGCCCGAGAACGACGGGCTACGAGCAGTACTTC. The V gene is TRBV7-2, the J gene TRBJ2-7, with D hard to call. V lost 5 bases and J 3 bases, leaving 14 bases between the germline ends. This CDR3 has 14 residues. Germline V lookup: CDR1 SGHTA, CDR2 FQGNSA.

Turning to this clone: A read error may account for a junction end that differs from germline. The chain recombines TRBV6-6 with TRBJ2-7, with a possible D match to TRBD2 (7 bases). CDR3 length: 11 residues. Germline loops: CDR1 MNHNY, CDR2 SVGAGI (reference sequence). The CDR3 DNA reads TGTGCCAGCGGCAACGGGGGGCTTCTAAACTTC. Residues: CASGNGGLLNF.

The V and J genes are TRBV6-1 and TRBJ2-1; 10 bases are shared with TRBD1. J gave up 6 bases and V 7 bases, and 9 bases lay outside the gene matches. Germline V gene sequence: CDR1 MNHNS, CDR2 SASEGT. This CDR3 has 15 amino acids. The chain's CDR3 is CASTPYGTGANEQFF. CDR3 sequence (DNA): TGTGCCAGCACTCCTTACGGGACAGGGGCCAATGAGCAGTTCTTC.

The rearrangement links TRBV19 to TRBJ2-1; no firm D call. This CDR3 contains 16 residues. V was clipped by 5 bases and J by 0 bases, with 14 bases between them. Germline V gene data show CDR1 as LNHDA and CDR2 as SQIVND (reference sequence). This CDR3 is CASSVVPVSSYNEQFF. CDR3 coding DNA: TGTGCCAGTAGTGTAGTTCCAGTTAGCTCCTACAATGAGCAGTTCTTC.

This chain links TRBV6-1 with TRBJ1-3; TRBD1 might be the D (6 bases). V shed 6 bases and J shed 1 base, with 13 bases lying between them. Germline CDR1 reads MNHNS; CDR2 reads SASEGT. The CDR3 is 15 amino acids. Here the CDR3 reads CASRTARGSGNTIYF. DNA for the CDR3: TGTGCCAGCAGGACGGCCAGGGGATCTGGAAACACCATATATTTT.

The CDR3 bases are TGTGCCAGCGGGGGAGCTCCGGGACAGTGGAAATACGAGCAGTACTTC. Its protein product is CASGGAPGQWKYEQYF. The rearrangement joins TRBV28 to TRBJ2-7, with 7 bases that match TRBD1. Germline CDR1 and CDR2: MDHEN and SYDVKM. The CDR3 is 16 amino acids. Unmatched junction bases numbered 17, after V lost 8 bases and J lost 4 bases.

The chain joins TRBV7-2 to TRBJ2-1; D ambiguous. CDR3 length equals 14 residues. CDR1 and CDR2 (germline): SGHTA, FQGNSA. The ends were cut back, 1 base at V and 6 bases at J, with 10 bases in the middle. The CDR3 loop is CASSLELRFNEQFF. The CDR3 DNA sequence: TGTGCCAGCAGCTTAGAGCTCCGCTTCAATGAGCAGTTCTTC.

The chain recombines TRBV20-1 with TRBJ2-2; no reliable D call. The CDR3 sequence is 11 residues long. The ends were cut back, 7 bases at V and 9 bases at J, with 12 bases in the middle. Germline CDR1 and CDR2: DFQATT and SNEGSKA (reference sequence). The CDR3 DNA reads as TGCAGTGTCAGAGAACACCGGGAGCTGTTTTTT. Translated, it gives CSVREHRELFF.

For the CDR3, the DNA is TGTGCCAGCAGAACAGGGATCCTCTCCTACGAGCAGTACTTC. Translated, it gives CASRTGILSYEQYF. This chain uses TRBV6-5 with TRBJ2-7; D perhaps matches TRBD1 (6 bases). The germline gives CDR1 MNHEY, CDR2 SVGAGI. Trimming left V 6 bases short and J 0 bases short, with 12 bases between. The CDR3 loop spans 14 amino acids.

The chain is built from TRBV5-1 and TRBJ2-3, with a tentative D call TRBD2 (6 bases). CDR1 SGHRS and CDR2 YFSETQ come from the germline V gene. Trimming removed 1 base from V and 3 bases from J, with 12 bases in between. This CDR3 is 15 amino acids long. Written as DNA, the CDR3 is TGCGCCAGCAGCTTGAGGGACTTCCTAACAGATACGCAGTATTTT. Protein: CASSLRDFLTDTQYF.

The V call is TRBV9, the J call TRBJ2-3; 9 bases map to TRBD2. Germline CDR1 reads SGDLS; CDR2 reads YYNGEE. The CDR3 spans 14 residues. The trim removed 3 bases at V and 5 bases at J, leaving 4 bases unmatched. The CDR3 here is CASSASGKEDTQYF. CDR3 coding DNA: TGTGCCAGCAGCGCTAGCGGGAAAGAAGATACGCAGTATTTT. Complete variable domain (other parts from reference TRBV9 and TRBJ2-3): DSGVTQTPKHLITATGQRVTLRCSPRSGDLSVYWYQQSLDQGLQFLIQYYNGEERAKGNILERFSAQQFPDLHSELNLSSLELGDSALYFCASSASGKEDTQYFGPGTRLTVL.

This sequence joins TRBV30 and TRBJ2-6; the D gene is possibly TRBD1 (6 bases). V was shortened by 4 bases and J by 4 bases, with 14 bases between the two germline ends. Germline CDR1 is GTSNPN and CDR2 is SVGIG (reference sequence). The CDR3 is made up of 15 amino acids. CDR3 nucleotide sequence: TGTGCCTGGACACAGGGATCCTGGGGGGCCAACGTCCTGACTTTC. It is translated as CAWTQGSWGANVLTF.

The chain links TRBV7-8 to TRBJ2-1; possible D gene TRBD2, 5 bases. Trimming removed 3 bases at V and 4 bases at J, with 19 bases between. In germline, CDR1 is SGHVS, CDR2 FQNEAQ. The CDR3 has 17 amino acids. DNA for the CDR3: TGTGCCAGCAGCTTCACCGTAGCGTATTCGGTTTACAATGAGCAGTTCTTC. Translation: CASSFTVAYSVYNEQFF.

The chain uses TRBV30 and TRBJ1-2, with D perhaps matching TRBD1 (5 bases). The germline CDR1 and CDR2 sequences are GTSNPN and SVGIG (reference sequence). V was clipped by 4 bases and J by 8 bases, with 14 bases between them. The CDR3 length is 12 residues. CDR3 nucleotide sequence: TGTGCCTGGACAGGACACTCCGTAGGCTACACCTTC. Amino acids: CAWTGHSVGYTF.

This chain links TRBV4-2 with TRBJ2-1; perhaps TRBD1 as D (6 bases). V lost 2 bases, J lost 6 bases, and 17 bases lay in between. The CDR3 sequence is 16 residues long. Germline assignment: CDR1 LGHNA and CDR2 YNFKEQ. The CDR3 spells CASSQQQGVEVNEQFF. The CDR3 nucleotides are TGTGCCAGCAGCCAACAACAGGGAGTAGAGGTCAATGAGCAGTTCTTC.

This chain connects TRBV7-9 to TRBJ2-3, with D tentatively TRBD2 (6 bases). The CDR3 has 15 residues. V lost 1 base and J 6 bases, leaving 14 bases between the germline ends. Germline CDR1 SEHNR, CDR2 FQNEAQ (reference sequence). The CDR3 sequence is CASSLVLAGLDTQYF. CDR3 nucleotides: TGTGCCAGCAGCTTAGTTCTCGCGGGACTTGATACGCAGTATTTT.

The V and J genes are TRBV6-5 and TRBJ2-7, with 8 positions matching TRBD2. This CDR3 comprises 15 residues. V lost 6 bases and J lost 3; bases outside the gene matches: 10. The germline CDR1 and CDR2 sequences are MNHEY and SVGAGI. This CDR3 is CASSLTSVDFYEQYF. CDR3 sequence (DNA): TGTGCCAGCAGCCTGACTAGCGTAGATTTCTACGAGCAGTACTTC.

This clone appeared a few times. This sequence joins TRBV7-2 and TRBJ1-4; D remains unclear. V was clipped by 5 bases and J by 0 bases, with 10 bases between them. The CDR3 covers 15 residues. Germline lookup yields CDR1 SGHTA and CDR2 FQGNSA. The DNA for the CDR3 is TGTGCCAGCAGCACAATCGCGTCAACTAATGAAAAACTGTTTTTT. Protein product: CASSTIASTNEKLFF.

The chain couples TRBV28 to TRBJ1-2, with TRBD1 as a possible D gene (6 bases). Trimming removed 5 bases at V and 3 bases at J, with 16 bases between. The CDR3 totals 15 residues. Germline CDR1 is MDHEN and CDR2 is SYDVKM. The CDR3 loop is CASSTPETGHYGYTF. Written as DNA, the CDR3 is TGTGCCAGCAGTACCCCCGAGACAGGACACTATGGCTACACCTTC.

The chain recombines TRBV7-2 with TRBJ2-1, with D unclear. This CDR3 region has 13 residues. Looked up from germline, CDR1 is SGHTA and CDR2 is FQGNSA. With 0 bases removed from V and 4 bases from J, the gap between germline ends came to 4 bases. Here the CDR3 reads CASSLAEYNEQFF. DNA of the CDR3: TGTGCCAGCAGCTTAGCAGAGTACAATGAGCAGTTCTTC.

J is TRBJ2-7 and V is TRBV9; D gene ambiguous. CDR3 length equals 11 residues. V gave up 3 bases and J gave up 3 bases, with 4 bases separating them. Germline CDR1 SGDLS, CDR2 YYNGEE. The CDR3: CASSASYEQYF. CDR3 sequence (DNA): TGTGCCAGCAGCGCCAGCTACGAGCAGTACTTC.

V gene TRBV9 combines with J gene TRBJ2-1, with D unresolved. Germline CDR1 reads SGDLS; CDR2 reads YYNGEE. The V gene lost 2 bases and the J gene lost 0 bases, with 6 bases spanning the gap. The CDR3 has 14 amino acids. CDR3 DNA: TGTGCCAGCAGCGTCCCAGACTCCTACAATGAGCAGTTCTTC. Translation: CASSVPDSYNEQFF.

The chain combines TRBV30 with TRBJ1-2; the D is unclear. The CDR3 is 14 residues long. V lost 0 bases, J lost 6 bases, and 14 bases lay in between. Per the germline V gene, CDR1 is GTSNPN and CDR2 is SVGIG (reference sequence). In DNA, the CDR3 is TGTGCCTGGAGTGTACGTATGGGGAAAGATGGCTACACCTTC. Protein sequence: CAWSVRMGKDGYTF.

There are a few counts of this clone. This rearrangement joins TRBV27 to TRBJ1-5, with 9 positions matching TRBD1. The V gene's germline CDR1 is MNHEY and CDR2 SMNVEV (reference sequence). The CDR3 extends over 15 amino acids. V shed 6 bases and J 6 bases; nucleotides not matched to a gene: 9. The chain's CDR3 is CASRRQQGASQPQHF. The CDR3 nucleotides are TGTGCCAGCAGACGGCAACAGGGGGCCAGTCAGCCCCAGCATTTT.

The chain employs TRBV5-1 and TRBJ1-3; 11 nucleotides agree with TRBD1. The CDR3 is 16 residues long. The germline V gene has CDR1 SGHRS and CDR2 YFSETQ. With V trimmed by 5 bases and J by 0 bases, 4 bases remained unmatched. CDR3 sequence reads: CASSRTGGNSGNTIYF. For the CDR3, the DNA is TGCGCCAGCAGTCGGACAGGGGGCAACTCTGGAAACACCATATATTTT.

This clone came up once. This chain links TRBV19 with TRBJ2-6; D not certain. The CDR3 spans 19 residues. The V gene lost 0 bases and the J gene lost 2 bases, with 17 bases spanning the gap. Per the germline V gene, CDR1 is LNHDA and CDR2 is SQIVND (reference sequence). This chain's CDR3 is CASSIEGWATTTGANVLTF. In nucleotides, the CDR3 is TGTGCCAGTAGTATAGAGGGGTGGGCTACGACAACTGGGGCCAACGTCCTGACTTTC.